A selection of T cell receptor beta chains follows, all from one sample in a study of T-cell reconstitution after alpha-beta-depleted transplantation in children. TCRdb processed the PCR reads anew with MiXCR; each CDR3 protein has one entry. The table includes approximately 270,000 distinct CDR3 sequences, 9.9% detected once. Sample: PBMCs from the stem cell graft donor, taken from the stem cell graft. The receptors here all came from a human donor who donated a stem cell graft to a child with SCID. Both conserved end residues are part of each CDR3. Each record gives: D gene, CDR3 length, V gene, clone size, J gene, CDR3 protein, CDR3 DNA. The D gene is left open where the match is weak. Size values are once, few and many counts, or a class for expanded clones, and some rows have none.

.	16	TRBV20-1	few	TRBJ1-3	CSARVPGSSSGNTIYF	TGCAGTGCTAGAGTCCCAGGATCCTCCTCTGGAAACACCATATATTTT
TRBD2	13	TRBV2	few	TRBJ2-3	CASPGGGSDTQYF	TGTGCCAGCCCCGGGGGGGGCAGCGATACGCAGTATTTT
TRBD1	16	TRBV25-1	.	TRBJ2-3	CASSNPGQGTLYTQYF	TGTGCCAGCAGTAATCCGGGACAGGGGACCTTATATACGCAGTATTTT
TRBD2	16	TRBV6-5	.	TRBJ2-2	CASSLTFPGGTGELFF	TGTGCCAGCAGTTTAACTTTTCCGGGGGGCACCGGGGAGCTGTTTTTT
.	16	TRBV7-3	few	TRBJ1-5	CASIIPPRTGNQPQHF	TGTGCCAGCATCATCCCACCCCGGACGGGCAATCAGCCCCAGCATTTT
.	14	TRBV3-1	.	TRBJ1-1	CASSLTGENTEAFF	TGTGCCAGCAGCCTTACGGGAGAGAACACTGAAGCTTTCTTT
.	13	TRBV29-1	few	TRBJ1-1	CSVHASLNTEAFF	TGCAGCGTTCACGCCTCCCTGAACACTGAAGCTTTCTTT
TRBD1	16	TRBV6-1	few	TRBJ1-5	CASNPGTGFGNQPQHF	TGTGCCAGCAATCCGGGGACAGGGTTTGGCAATCAGCCCCAGCATTTT
.	13	TRBV10-3	.	TRBJ2-7	CAFSLGGSYEQYF	TGTGCCTTCAGCCTGGGTGGCTCCTACGAGCAGTACTTC
.	14	TRBV20-1	.	TRBJ1-1	CSAPNPGSGIEAFF	TGCAGTGCCCCCAATCCAGGGTCAGGCATAGAAGCTTTCTTT
TRBD1	15	TRBV11-2	.	TRBJ2-5	CASSLHDRGQETQYF	TGTGCCAGCAGCTTACATGACAGGGGACAAGAGACCCAGTACTTC
TRBD1	17	TRBV5-1	.	TRBJ2-1	CASSLRSLGQGRNEQFF	TGCGCCAGCAGCCTACGCTCGCTGGGACAGGGGAGGAATGAGCAGTTCTTC
.	13	TRBV3-1	many	TRBJ1-1	CASTIRGGTEAFF	TGTGCCAGCACGATAAGGGGAGGGACTGAAGCTTTCTTT
.	14	TRBV12-3/TRBV12-4	few	TRBJ2-3	CASSFMGPTDTQYF	TGTGCCAGCAGTTTCATGGGCCCGACAGATACGCAGTATTTT
.	13	TRBV6-1	few	TRBJ2-2	CASSMGNTGELFF	TGTGCCAGCAGCATGGGGAACACCGGGGAGCTGTTTTTT
.	16	TRBV28	.	TRBJ2-7	CASSFHLGTLSYEQYF	TGTGCCAGCAGTTTTCACCTGGGGACACTCTCCTACGAGCAGTACTTC
TRBD1	15	TRBV5-1	many	TRBJ2-1	CASSLRQGLVNEQFF	TGCGCCAGCAGCCTTAGACAGGGTTTGGTCAATGAGCAGTTCTTC
TRBD1	15	TRBV14	.	TRBJ2-7	CASSQDLDRSYEQYF	TGTGCCAGCAGCCAAGATTTGGACAGGTCCTACGAGCAGTACTTC
.	16	TRBV7-9	few	TRBJ1-5	CASSLVAGVGNQPQHF	TGTGCCAGCAGCTTAGTAGCAGGGGTAGGCAATCAGCCCCAGCATTTT
.	13	TRBV20-1	few	TRBJ2-1	CSASPPFIYEQFF	TGCAGTGCTAGTCCCCCCTTTATCTATGAGCAGTTCTTC
.	11	TRBV25-1	few	TRBJ2-1	CASSESHEQFF	TGTGCCAGCAGTGAATCACATGAGCAGTTCTTC
.	16	TRBV18	few	TRBJ2-5	CASSPPYGGIQETQYF	TGTGCCAGCTCACCACCATATGGGGGGATTCAAGAGACCCAGTACTTC
.	15	TRBV3-1	.	TRBJ2-3	CASSQGGQSTHTQYF	TGTGCCAGCAGCCAGGGGGGGCAGTCGACACATACGCAGTATTTT
.	11	TRBV29-1	.	TRBJ1-1	CSVGQNTEAFF	TGCAGCGTTGGGCAGAACACTGAAGCTTTCTTT
TRBD1	12	TRBV29-1	.	TRBJ2-7	CSGGTGVYEQYF	TGCAGCGGCGGGACAGGGGTGTACGAGCAGTACTTC
.	13	TRBV7-3	.	TRBJ2-7	CASSLTIVTEQYF	TGTGCCAGCAGCTTAACGATCGTTACTGAGCAGTACTTC
.	14	TRBV6-5	few	TRBJ2-2	CASSYEGWAGELFF	TGTGCCAGCAGTTACGAAGGGTGGGCCGGGGAGCTGTTTTTT
TRBD2	14	TRBV29-1	few	TRBJ2-1	CSVEPLAGFNEQFF	TGCAGCGTTGAACCCCTAGCGGGGTTCAATGAGCAGTTCTTC
.	13	TRBV6-5	many	TRBJ2-5	CASNMVPGETQYF	TGTGCCAGCAATATGGTGCCCGGGGAGACCCAGTACTTC
.	14	TRBV10-3	many	TRBJ2-7	CAISPGLLDYEQYF	TGTGCCATCAGCCCGGGACTTTTAGACTACGAGCAGTACTTC
.	14	TRBV11-1	.	TRBJ2-5	CASSSGLLSQAQYF	TGTGCCAGCAGCTCCGGCCTCCTCTCCCAGGCCCAGTACTTC
.	17	TRBV20-1	few	TRBJ1-1	CSARPPGRAMENTEAFF	TGCAGTGCTAGACCCCCGGGACGGGCAATGGAGAACACTGAAGCTTTCTTT
TRBD2	15	TRBV11-2	few	TRBJ2-5	CASSLTSGGGETQYF	TGTGCCAGCAGCTTAACTAGCGGGGGCGGGGAGACCCAGTACTTC
.	12	TRBV12-3/TRBV12-4	many	TRBJ1-1	CASSFGVTEAFF	TGTGCCAGCAGTTTTGGTGTCACTGAAGCTTTCTTT
.	12	TRBV10-2	many	TRBJ2-7	CASMGHTYEQYF	TGCGCCAGCATGGGACATACCTACGAGCAGTACTTC
.	18	TRBV7-6	few	TRBJ2-7	CASSLGDLGGANTYEQYF	TGTGCCAGCAGCTTAGGGGATCTAGGGGGGGCCAATACCTACGAGCAGTACTTC
.	14	TRBV5-1	few	TRBJ2-4	CASSLEGAQNIQYF	TGCGCCAGCAGCTTAGAAGGGGCCCAAAACATTCAGTACTTC
.	13	TRBV20-1	many	TRBJ2-3	CSASPHAADTQYF	TGCAGTGCTAGTCCCCACGCAGCAGATACGCAGTATTTT
TRBD1	15	TRBV5-5	few	TRBJ1-2	CASSLTGTASLGYTF	TGTGCCAGCAGCTTGACTGGGACAGCCTCTCTGGGCTACACCTTC
.	19	TRBV6-5	few	TRBJ2-3	CASSYSLTGTESSTDTQYF	TGTGCCAGCAGTTACAGCCTAACCGGGACGGAAAGTAGCACAGATACGCAGTATTTT
TRBD2	15	TRBV4-1	few	TRBJ2-1	CASSLAGGVFDEQFF	TGCGCCAGCAGCCTAGCGGGGGGGGTATTCGATGAGCAGTTCTTC
TRBD1	15	TRBV9	few	TRBJ1-2	CASSVDRGYDYGYTF	TGTGCCAGCAGCGTTGACAGGGGGTATGACTATGGCTACACCTTC
.	16	TRBV5-1	few	TRBJ2-3	CASSFFDRHDTDTQYF	TGCGCCAGCAGCTTTTTCGACAGGCATGACACAGATACGCAGTATTTT
.	13	TRBV3-1	.	TRBJ2-1	CASSLQALNEQFF	TGTGCCAGCAGCCTCCAGGCTCTCAATGAGCAGTTCTTC
TRBD2	15	TRBV25-1	.	TRBJ2-7	CASTLGGLANYEQYF	TGTGCCAGCACCCTAGGGGGACTAGCGAACTACGAGCAGTACTTC
.	16	TRBV19	.	TRBJ1-4	CASSNRIRTTNEKLFF	TGTGCCAGTAGTAACCGGATCAGGACAACTAATGAAAAACTGTTTTTT
.	13	TRBV10-3	many	TRBJ2-7	CAIKAGGTYEQYF	TGTGCCATCAAAGCCGGGGGAACCTACGAGCAGTACTTC
.	13	TRBV2	few	TRBJ2-2	CAHIPQNTGELFF	TGTGCCCATATCCCCCAGAACACCGGGGAGCTGTTTTTT
.	13	TRBV27	many	TRBJ2-1	CASSFFSYNEQFF	TGTGCCAGCAGTTTTTTCAGTTACAATGAGCAGTTCTTC
.	14	TRBV28	many	TRBJ2-2	CASTRSTNTGELFF	TGTGCCAGCACTCGCTCTACCAACACCGGGGAGCTGTTTTTT
.	12	TRBV18	few	TRBJ2-2	CASHGTTGELFF	TGTGCCAGCCACGGGACCACCGGGGAGCTGTTTTTT
TRBD2	15	TRBV4-2	many	TRBJ2-2	CASSQDVGGAGELFF	TGTGCCAGCAGCCAAGACGTGGGGGGGGCCGGGGAGCTGTTTTTT
TRBD1	15	TRBV20-1	few	TRBJ2-5	CSARDLRTGQETQYF	TGCAGTGCTAGAGATCTTCGGACAGGACAAGAGACCCAGTACTTC
TRBD1	16	TRBV7-9	.	TRBJ2-1	CASSASGTGYNDEQFF	TGTGCCAGCAGCGCCTCCGGGACAGGGTATAACGATGAGCAGTTCTTC
TRBD1	16	TRBV25-1	few	TRBJ1-6	CASRAPGQGFNSPLHF	TGTGCCAGCAGGGCACCGGGACAGGGTTTTAATTCACCCCTCCACTTT